This record looks at one T cell receptor beta chain sequence and its context. Per the germline V gene, CDR1 is SGHKS and CDR2 is YYEKEE (reference sequence). The CDR3 is made up of 16 amino acids. Trimming shortened V by 0 bases and J by 0 bases, and 12 bases separated the two germline ends. This sample is drawn from a study of T-cell memory formation after mild COVID-19. In TCRdb, the 5' RACE reads were re-called with MiXCR into one record per CDR3 protein. The repertoire consists of fewer than 350,000 distinct CDR3 sequences, with 15% to 20% occurring once and the leading ten covering about a fifth.

Sequencing input: PBMCs or a T cell subset sorted from them (not recorded which). The sequence came from a man younger than 30 who had mild COVID-19 (a few samples of this study predate the infection). Cell type and time point are not known. The chain couples TRBV5-5 to TRBJ1-1; weak D call: TRBD1 (5 bases). CDR3 protein: CASSLDRSGMNTEAFF. The CDR3 DNA reads TGTGCCAGCAGCTTGGACAGGTCGGGCATGAACACTGAAGCTTTCTTT.